Listed here are 26 T cell receptor beta chains from one sample, sequenced in a study of T-cell memory formation after mild COVID-19. TCRdb re-analysed the 5' RACE reads in MiXCR, keeping a single row per CDR3 protein. The data hold roughly 620,000 distinct CDR3 sequences, with about a sixth observed a single time. The sequencing sample was made of PBMCs or a T cell subset sorted from them (not recorded which). The receptor source for this set is an adult woman who had mild COVID-19 (a few samples of this study predate the infection). Cell type and time point are not known.

This clonotype was picked up a small number of times. The chain uses TRBV9 and TRBJ2-1, with 8 positions matching TRBD2. Germline CDR1 SGDLS, CDR2 YYNGEE. This CDR3 comprises 15 residues. V was pared by 3 bases and J by 4 bases, with 6 bases of the junction left unmatched. CDR3 coding DNA: TGTGCCAGCAGCGCAAGACTAGCGTGGTACAATGAGCAGTTCTTC. Its protein is CASSARLAWYNEQFF.

A few counts support this clonotype. J is TRBJ2-7 and V is TRBV20-1; TRBD1 matches 8 bases. With 3 bases clipped from V and 2 bases from J, the junction kept 0 bases outside the gene matches. The germline CDR1 and CDR2 sequences are DFQATT and SNEGSKA (reference sequence). The CDR3 extends over 12 amino acids. The CDR3 is CSARTGAYEQYF. CDR3 sequence (DNA): TGCAGTGCTAGGACAGGGGCCTACGAGCAGTACTTC.

The CDR3, as DNA: TGTGCCAGCAGTTACCAGCGGGAGGTTACCTACGAGCAGTACTTC. Encoded protein: CASSYQREVTYEQYF. J is TRBJ2-7 and V is TRBV6-2 or TRBV6-3, with 9 bases lining up with TRBD2. Germline CDR1 and CDR2: MNHEY and SVGEGT. V was pared by 2 bases and J by 2 bases, with 4 bases of the junction left unmatched. The CDR3 runs to 15 residues.

The CDR3, as DNA: TGTGCCAGCAGCTTGGCCACCCGACGGGGGCAAATGTTCTTC. Residues: CASSLATRRGQMFF. The V call is TRBV5-6, the J call TRBJ2-1, with D tentatively TRBD1 or TRBD2 (6 bases each). V was trimmed by 0 bases and J by 15 bases, leaving 19 bases between them. From germline, CDR1 is SGHDT and CDR2 YYEEEE. The CDR3 runs to 14 residues.

The chain joins TRBV7-2 to TRBJ2-1; 10 bases are shared with TRBD2. The germline V gene encodes CDR1 SGHTA and CDR2 FQGNSA. This CDR3 contains 16 residues. With V trimmed by 5 bases and J by 2 bases, 6 bases remained unmatched. The CDR3 region is CASSPGLAPTYNEQFF. For the CDR3, the DNA is TGTGCCAGCAGCCCGGGACTAGCGCCCACCTACAATGAGCAGTTCTTC.

The chain couples TRBV6-5 to TRBJ2-3, with 7 bases lining up with TRBD2. This CDR3 region has 15 residues. Germline-derived CDR1 and CDR2 are MNHEY and SVGAGI. V was pared by 6 bases and J by 2 bases, with 8 bases of the junction left unmatched. The CDR3 here is CASRQSGAYTDTQYF. The DNA of the CDR3 is TGTGCCAGCAGACAAAGCGGGGCCTACACAGATACGCAGTATTTT.

V usage is TRBV7-9 and J usage is TRBJ2-3; possibly TRBD2 for D (6 bases). CDR3 length: 16 residues. The germline V gene has CDR1 SEHNR and CDR2 FQNEAQ (reference sequence). Trimming pared 5 bases from V and 1 base from J, leaving 16 bases between. The CDR3 reads CASSLYRGEGTDTQYF. The CDR3 coding sequence is TGTGCCAGCAGCCTCTATCGCGGGGAGGGCACAGATACGCAGTATTTT.

The rearrangement uses TRBV7-9 and TRBJ2-7, with 14 bases matching TRBD2. V was pared by 5 bases and J by 5 bases, with 8 bases of the junction left unmatched. Germline V gives CDR1 SEHNR, CDR2 FQNEAQ (reference sequence). This CDR3 contains 16 residues. The CDR3 bases are TGTGCCAGCAGCCCAAGGACTAGCGGGAGGAGCCACGAGCAGTACTTC. Translation: CASSPRTSGRSHEQYF.

The chain carries TRBV20-1 and TRBJ2-1; 12 bases match TRBD2. CDR3 length equals 12 residues. V lost 7 bases to trimming and J lost 6 bases; unmatched junction nucleotides: 1. Germline V gene sequence: CDR1 DFQATT, CDR2 SNEGSKA (reference sequence). CDR3: CSGLAGVNEQFF. For the CDR3, the DNA is TGCAGTGGACTAGCGGGAGTCAATGAGCAGTTCTTC.

The chain uses TRBV6-5 and TRBJ1-4; D gene ambiguous. The length of the CDR3 is 18 residues. Germline lookup yields CDR1 MNHEY and CDR2 SVGAGI. V lost 0 bases, J lost 4 bases, and 18 bases lay in between. Here the CDR3 reads CASSYSIFTLAHNEKLFF. Here the CDR3 DNA reads TGTGCCAGCAGTTACTCGATATTTACGTTGGCCCATAATGAAAAACTGTTTTTT.

This clonotype has only a few counts. The chain links TRBV18 to TRBJ1-2, with D maybe TRBD1 (6 bases). CDR3 length equals 14 residues. Trimming took 0 bases from V and 4 from J, leaving 9 bases between them. Germline lookup yields CDR1 KGHSH and CDR2 LQKENI. The CDR3 sequence is CASSPPGAVYGYTF. The CDR3 coding sequence is TGTGCCAGCTCACCACCGGGGGCCGTCTATGGCTACACCTTC.

This clonotype came up a few times. V is TRBV6-5 and J is TRBJ2-1; D perhaps matches TRBD2 (5 bases). There are 14 residues in the CDR3. Trimming took 6 bases from V and 6 from J, leaving 15 bases between them. Germline V gene sequence: CDR1 MNHEY, CDR2 SVGAGI. The CDR3 DNA follows: TGTGCCAGCAGCCGGGTTGGGGAGTTCAATGAGCAGTTCTTC. This translates into CASSRVGEFNEQFF.

This clonotype has just a few counts. The gene calls are TRBV6-1 and TRBJ2-1; 9 bases map to TRBD2. Germline V gives CDR1 MNHNS, CDR2 SASEGT. The ends lost 6 bases at V and 10 bases at J; junction bases unmatched: 10. This CDR3 region has 14 residues. The CDR3: CASRNSGSMAEQFF. In DNA, the CDR3 is TGTGCCAGCAGGAATAGCGGGAGTATGGCGGAGCAGTTCTTC.

In this sample, this clonotype turned up many times. Its ends do not fully match the called genes, so a read error is possible. The CDR3 reads CASSPYFGTANTGELFF. The CDR3 DNA follows: TGTGCCAGCAGCCCATACTTCGGGACAGCGAATACCGGGGAGCTGTTTTTT. The chain recombines TRBV4-2 with TRBJ2-2, with 7 bases lining up with TRBD1. CDR3 length equals 17 residues. Germline CDR1 and CDR2: LGHNA and YNFKEQ.

This clonotype has more than one count but fewer than ten. V and J are TRBV6-2 or TRBV6-3 and TRBJ2-1; D remains unclear. V dropped 2 bases and J dropped 10 bases, with 9 bases sitting between them. The V gene's germline CDR1 is MNHEY and CDR2 SVGEGT. The CDR3 has 12 residues. For the CDR3, the DNA is TGTGCCAGCAGTTACGCCGGCCGGGAGCAGTTCTTC. It is translated as CASSYAGREQFF.

This chain uses TRBV3-1 with TRBJ1-4; 7 bases are shared with TRBD1. The CDR3 length is 14 residues. V shed 4 bases and J 8 bases; nucleotides not matched to a gene: 7. Germline V gene lookup returns CDR1 LGHDT and CDR2 YNNKEL (reference sequence). This CDR3 is CASSPRGTKEKLFF. For the CDR3, the DNA is TGTGCCAGCAGCCCCAGGGGGACAAAGGAAAAACTGTTTTTT.

In its sample, this clonotype was seen a few times. The CDR3, as DNA: TGTGCCAGCAGGTCGAGCCAAGAGACCCAGTACTTC. Its protein is CASRSSQETQYF. The chain joins TRBV12-3 or TRBV12-4 to TRBJ2-5; D unresolved. CDR3 length equals 12 residues. Trimming stripped 6 bases from V and 1 base from J, with 6 bases between.

The chain joins TRBV7-9 to TRBJ2-1; 7 positions agree with TRBD1. V was pared by 8 bases and J by 7 bases, with 8 bases of the junction left unmatched. Germline CDR1 and CDR2: SEHNR and FQNEAQ (reference sequence). The CDR3 contains 13 residues. CDR3 loop: CASGRTGGNEQFF. Written as DNA, the CDR3 is TGTGCCAGCGGTCGGACAGGAGGAAATGAGCAGTTCTTC.

CDR3 amino acids: CASSTRTSGSHEQYF. The CDR3 DNA reads as TGTGCCAGTAGTACCCGGACTAGCGGGAGTCACGAGCAGTACTTC. V is TRBV19 and J is TRBJ2-7; 13 bases match TRBD2. Germline CDR1 LNHDA, CDR2 SQIVND (reference sequence). V trimming: 4 bases; J trimming: 5 bases; junction bases outside the gene matches: 5. CDR3 size: 15 residues.

The V call is TRBV12-3 or TRBV12-4, the J call TRBJ2-5, with 13 nucleotides matching TRBD2. The CDR3 consists of 17 residues. With 6 bases clipped from V and 5 bases from J, the junction kept 12 bases outside the gene matches. CDR3 bases: TGTGCCAGCAGCCCCGGACTAGCGGGGGTCGGTCGGGAGACCCAGTACTTC. This gives the protein CASSPGLAGVGRETQYF.

The chain employs TRBV6-2 or TRBV6-3 and TRBJ2-3; 7 bases align to TRBD2. The V gene end was trimmed by 4 bases and the J gene end by 5 bases; junction bases not matched to a gene: 15. Germline-derived CDR1 and CDR2 are MNHEY and SVGEGT. The CDR3 has 17 amino acids. CDR3 bases: TGTGCCAGCAGTTCGTCATGGGGTGGCAGGGAGGGAGATACGCAGTATTTT. Translating gives CASSSSWGGREGDTQYF.

In its sample, this clonotype was seen once. CDR3 region: CASSFLGQGPDTQYF. In DNA, the CDR3 is TGTGCCAGCAGCTTTCTTGGACAGGGTCCAGATACGCAGTATTTT. The chain has TRBV7-8 and TRBJ2-3; 8 nucleotides align to TRBD1. The CDR3 is 15 residues long. The V and J ends lost 3 bases and 4 bases, in that order; junction bases with no gene match: 6. CDR1 is SGHVS and CDR2 is FQNEAQ in the germline V gene.

There are a few counts of this clonotype. This sequence joins TRBV29-1 and TRBJ2-2; possibly TRBD1 for D (6 bases). CDR3 length: 15 amino acids. Germline CDR1 is SQVTM and CDR2 is ANQGSEA. V lost 4 bases and J lost 0, with 12 bases in between. For the CDR3, the DNA is TGCAGCGTTGCTGGGACATATGCGAACACCGGGGAGCTGTTTTTT. Its protein product is CSVAGTYANTGELFF.

This clonotype was counted only a few times. This sequence joins TRBV20-1 and TRBJ2-7, with TRBD2 as a possible D gene (5 bases). Trimming left V 0 bases short and J 4 bases short, with 13 bases between. The germline V gene encodes CDR1 DFQATT and CDR2 SNEGSKA (reference sequence). There are 14 residues in the CDR3. CDR3 amino acids: CSAREASRWYEQYF. DNA of the CDR3: TGCAGTGCTAGAGAGGCTAGCAGGTGGTACGAGCAGTACTTC.

This clonotype was counted a few times. The rearrangement links TRBV12-3 or TRBV12-4 to TRBJ2-7; 7 bases match TRBD1. V lost 9 bases to trimming and J lost 3 bases; unmatched junction nucleotides: 14. CDR3 length: 15 residues. This CDR3 reads CASSSSPGQIYEQYF. Here the CDR3 DNA reads TGTGCCAGTAGCAGTAGCCCGGGACAGATCTACGAGCAGTACTTC.

The chain links TRBV11-1 to TRBJ1-2, with TRBD1 matching over 7 bases. V dropped 5 bases and J dropped 8; count of bases not matched to a gene: 8. The CDR3 has 13 amino acids. Germline CDR1 SGHAT, CDR2 FQDESV (reference sequence). This CDR3 reads CASSLRDRWGYTF. Here the CDR3 DNA reads TGTGCCAGCAGCCTCCGGGACAGATGGGGCTACACCTTC.